Detailed here is one TCR beta chain. V was shortened by 0 bases and J by 6 bases, with 11 bases between the two germline ends. CDR1 is ENHRY, CDR2 SYGVKD, per germline. The CDR3 covers 14 residues. The sample belongs to a study of blood T cell repertoires in COVID-19. Some clones are missing from TCRdb's copy, which holds only in-frame ones; the method was immunoSEQ multiplex PCR. Among under 300,000 clones listed, about nine tenths were seen once. This sequence joins TRBV10-3 and TRBJ1-2; maybe TRBD1 (6 bases). This receptor was taken from a woman in her twenties or thirties with acute COVID-19. What was sequenced was PBMCs or T cells enriched from blood (not recorded which). The CDR3 sequence: CAISESGGSDGYTF. Written as DNA, the CDR3 is TGTGCCATCAGTGAGTCAGGGGGTTCCGATGGCTACACCTTC.